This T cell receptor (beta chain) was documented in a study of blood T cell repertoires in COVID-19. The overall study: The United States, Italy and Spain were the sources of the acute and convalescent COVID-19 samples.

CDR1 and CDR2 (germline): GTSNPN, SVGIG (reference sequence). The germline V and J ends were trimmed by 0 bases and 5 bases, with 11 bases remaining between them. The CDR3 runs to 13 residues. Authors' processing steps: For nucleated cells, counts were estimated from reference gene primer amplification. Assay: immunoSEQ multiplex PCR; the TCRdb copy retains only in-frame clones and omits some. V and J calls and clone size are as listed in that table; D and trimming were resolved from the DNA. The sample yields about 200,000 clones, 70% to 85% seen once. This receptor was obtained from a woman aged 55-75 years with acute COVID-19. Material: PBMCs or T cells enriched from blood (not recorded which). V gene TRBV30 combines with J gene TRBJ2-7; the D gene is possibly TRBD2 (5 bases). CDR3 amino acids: CAWSVRENHEQYF. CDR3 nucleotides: TGTGCCTGGAGTGTGAGGGAGAACCACGAGCAGTACTTC.